This T cell receptor (beta chain) was documented in a study of T cell repertoires in cytomegalovirus infection. Study-wide background: Matching HLA type and CMV infection were both indicated by public TCR beta signatures.

Looked up from germline, CDR1 is SGDLS and CDR2 is YYNGEE. This CDR3 region has 14 residues. Trimming took off 1 base at V and 3 bases at J, with 9 bases between the two ends. Remarks on this clonotype: Its antigen is unknown.

Study-wide results and limits: Using cumulative public TCR beta family frequency, the authors identified those who carried CMV together with the relevant HLA. HLA-C-restricted TCR beta clonotypes specific for CMV led the ex vivo response.

TCRdb independently ran MiXCR on the reads; one entry per CDR3 protein. In the table there are 150,000 to 200,000 distinct CDR3 sequences, approximately 19% of which are singletons. Specimen: PBMCs. This receptor was identified in a human donor in good health (CMV status not recorded). Some clones in this sample may be carry-over from other donors' samples. The rearrangement links TRBV9 to TRBJ2-3; TRBD2 is a possible D gene (5 bases). The CDR3 protein is CASSVRPGTDTQYF. Here the CDR3 DNA reads TGTGCCAGCAGCGTAAGGCCGGGGACAGATACGCAGTATTTT.